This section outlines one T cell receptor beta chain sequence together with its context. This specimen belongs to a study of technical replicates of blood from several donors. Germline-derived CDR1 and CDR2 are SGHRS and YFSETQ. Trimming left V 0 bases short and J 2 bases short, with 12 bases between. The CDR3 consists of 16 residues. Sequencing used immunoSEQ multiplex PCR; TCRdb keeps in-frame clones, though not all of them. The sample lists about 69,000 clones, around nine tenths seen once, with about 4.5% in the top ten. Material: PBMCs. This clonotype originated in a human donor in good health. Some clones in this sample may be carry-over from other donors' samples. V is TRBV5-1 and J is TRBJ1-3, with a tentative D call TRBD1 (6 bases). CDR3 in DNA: TGCGCCAGCAGCTTGGAACAACAGGGCGCTGGAAACACCATATATTTT. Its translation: CASSLEQQGAGNTIYF.